This TCR beta chain derives from a study of blood T cell repertoires in COVID-19. Per the original data handling: Estimates of nucleated cell counts were drawn from the amplification of reference gene primers. TCRdb's copy holds only in-frame clones and misses some; the assay was immunoSEQ multiplex PCR. The V and J calls and clone size are taken from that table; D and trimming were inferred from the DNA. The sample yields roughly 30,000 clones, roughly 90% seen once. The CDR3 is 15 amino acids. The germline V gene has CDR1 SGHRS and CDR2 YFSETQ. V was pared by 5 bases and J by 2 bases, with 7 bases of the junction left unmatched.

The receptor was isolated from a human donor in a cohort sampled during active COVID-19. The specimen was peripheral blood. V gene TRBV5-1 combines with J gene TRBJ2-3, with 8 nucleotides matching TRBD2. CDR3 amino acids: CASRGAGGTTDTQYF. CDR3 coding DNA: TGCGCCAGCAGGGGGGCGGGGGGAACCACAGATACGCAGTATTTT. The full variable domain, with the rest looked up from reference TRBV5-1 and TRBJ2-3, is KAGVTQTPRYLIKTRGQQVTLSCSPISGHRSVSWYQQTPGQGLQFLFEYFSETQRNKGNFPGRFSGRQFSNSRSEMNVSTLELGDSALYLCASRGAGGTTDTQYFGPGTRLTVL.